This entry describes one TCR beta chain. Its specificity is not known. This CDR3 has 13 amino acids. The germline V and J ends were trimmed by 3 bases and 0 bases, with 5 bases remaining between them. Germline V gene sequence: CDR1 MNHEY, CDR2 SVGAGI. The data stem from a study of tumor-infiltrating lymphocytes in primary liver carcinoma. With approximately 500 ng total RNA as template and a constant-region primer, TCR beta cDNA was made. Generation of the TCR beta libraries relied on three nested multiplex PCR rounds using slightly modified ARM-PCR. Both of the initial two PCR rounds ran for about 11 cycles and employed TRBV1-TRBV30 forward primers alongside a C-beta reverse primer. TCRdb redid the calling of the multiplex PCR reads with MiXCR, one entry per CDR3 protein. The sample lists tens of thousands of distinct CDR3 sequences; roughly 73% were seen once. Study-level findings and limits: Pairs comparing tumor with adjacent tissue or blood overlapped less than pairs drawn from tumor regions.

Scientists recovered RNA and DNA together from roughly 21-30 mg of unsorted bulk tissue. The receptor's source is a woman aged 25 to 45 with primary liver carcinoma and hepatitis B virus infection. The chain is built from TRBV6-5 and TRBJ1-1; no clear D gene. Material for sequencing was tumor-adjacent normal liver tissue. In nucleotides, the CDR3 is TGTGCCAGCAGTTATCGCTTGAACACTGAAGCTTTCTTT. Amino acid sequence: CASSYRLNTEAFF.